Ten or more counts support the clone carrying this TCR beta chain. The data stem from a study of CD8+CD57+ T cells in acquired aplastic anemia. The wider study: The average for DNA from sorted CD4+ and CD8+ cells was around 3.4 ug.

CDR1 is DFQATT, CDR2 SNEGSKA, per germline (reference sequence). V shed 0 bases and J shed 2 bases, with 8 bases lying between them. The CDR3 covers 13 residues. The authors sequenced patients whose flow cytometry had shown CD8+CD57+ cell expansion. Every patient was diagnosed with severe acquired aplastic anemia. Genomic DNA templated the TCR beta VDJ and CDR3 profiling. TCRdb used MiXCR to reprocess the reads, holding one entry per CDR3 protein. The sample records 200,000 to 250,000 distinct CDR3 sequences, roughly 50% being singletons. Sequences were obtained from sorted CD4+, CD8+, or CD8+CD57+ T cells (not recorded which) from PBMCs. This sequence joins TRBV20-1 and TRBJ2-7; D is uncertain. This TCR was sampled from a human donor with aplastic anemia. CDR3: CSARDRVTYEQYF. DNA for the CDR3: TGCAGTGCTAGAGATCGGGTTACCTACGAGCAGTACTTC.